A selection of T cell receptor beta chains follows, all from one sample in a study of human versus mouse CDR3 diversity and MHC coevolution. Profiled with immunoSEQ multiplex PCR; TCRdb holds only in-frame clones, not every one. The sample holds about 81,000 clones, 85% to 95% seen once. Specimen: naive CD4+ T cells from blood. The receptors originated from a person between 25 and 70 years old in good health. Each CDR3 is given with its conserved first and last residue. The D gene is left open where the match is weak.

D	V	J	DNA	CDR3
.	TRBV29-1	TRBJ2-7	TGCAGCGTTGGGTTGACTCGCTACGAGCAGTACTTC	CSVGLTRYEQYF
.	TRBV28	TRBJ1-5	TGTGCCAGCATAATTGGGCAGGGGAATCAGCCCCAGCATTTT	CASIIGQGNQPQHF
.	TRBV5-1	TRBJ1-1	TGCGCCAGCAGCCCCGGTGGAGGGGAGAGCTCTAAAGCTTTCTTT	CASSPGGGESSKAFF
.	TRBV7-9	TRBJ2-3	TGTGCCAGTGGACAGTCTAGCACAGATACGCAGTATTTT	CASGQSSTDTQYF
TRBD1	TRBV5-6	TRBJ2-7	TGTGCCAGCAGCTTCCGGGACAGGCCTTCCTACGAGCAGTACTTC	CASSFRDRPSYEQYF
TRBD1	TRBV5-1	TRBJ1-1	TGCGCCAGCAGCTACGGGACAGGGTCCACTGAAGCTTTCTTT	CASSYGTGSTEAFF
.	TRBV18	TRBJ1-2	TGTGCCAGCTCACCGTTCCCGACACGTAGCTACACCTTC	CASSPFPTRSYTF
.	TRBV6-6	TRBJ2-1	TGTGCCAGCACTTACGTGGGCCGGGGCAATGAGCAGTTCTTC	CASTYVGRGNEQFF
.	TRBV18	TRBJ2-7	TGTGCCAGCTCACCAAGGTCTAGGGAGCAGTACTTC	CASSPRSREQYF
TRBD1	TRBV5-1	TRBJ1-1	TGCGCCAGCAGCTTGTGGGGACAGGGGAATGAGAACACTGAAGCTTTCTTT	CASSLWGQGNENTEAFF
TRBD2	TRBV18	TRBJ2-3	TGTGCCAGCTCTTTCCAGCGGGGGGGTACAGATACGCAGTATTTT	CASSFQRGGTDTQYF
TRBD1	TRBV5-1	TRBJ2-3	TGCGCCAGCAGCCCCGAGGGACAGAGCACAGATACGCAGTATTTT	CASSPEGQSTDTQYF
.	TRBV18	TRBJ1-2	TGTGCCAGCTCACCAACGGTCGGGGAAAACTATGGCTACACCTTC	CASSPTVGENYGYTF
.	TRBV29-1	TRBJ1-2	TGCAGCGTTGGTCCCCCGGGACTCCCGCTTCAACATCGCTACACCTTC	CSVGPPGLPLQHRYTF
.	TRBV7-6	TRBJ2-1	TGTGCCAGCAGCGAATCTTCACAGGTCTCCTACAATGAGCAGTTCTTC	CASSESSQVSYNEQFF
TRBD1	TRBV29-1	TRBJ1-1	TGCAGCGCTATGGGACAGGGGAACACTGAAGCTTTCTTT	CSAMGQGNTEAFF
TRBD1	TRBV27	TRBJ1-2	TGTGCCAGCAGTTTATCAGGACAGGGGAATGGCTACACCTTC	CASSLSGQGNGYTF
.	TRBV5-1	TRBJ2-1	TGCGCCAGCAGCTCCCGGGATCCCACGGGGGATGAGCAGTTCTTC	CASSSRDPTGDEQFF